This entry concerns a single T cell receptor beta chain. Antigen unknown. The data were obtained in a study of shared clonotypes between healthy human individuals. Study-level findings and limits: The genetic and exposure-history diversity represented was limited by few donors.

TCRdb's table, derived via immunoSEQ multiplex PCR, lists solely in-frame clones and lacks some. The sample has 640,000 or so clones, roughly 78% seen once; the top ten hold approximately 1.8%. Trimming removed 5 bases at V and 10 bases at J, with 24 bases between. This CDR3 is built from 16 residues. Germline CDR1 SGHAT, CDR2 FQNNGV. The chain employs TRBV11-2 and TRBJ2-1; the D is unclear. Sequencing was carried out using memory CD4+ T cells sorted from blood. As to subset: CD45RA-negative fraction. The TCR was taken from a woman aged 25-40 years in good health. This CDR3 is CASSQEPISLYIEQFF. CDR3 nucleotides: TGTGCCAGCAGCCAGGAACCAATTTCTCTCTACATCGAGCAGTTCTTC.